This T cell receptor (beta chain) was identified in a study of shared clonotypes between healthy human individuals. Assay used: immunoSEQ multiplex PCR; TCRdb lists only in-frame clones, some missing. The sample consists of about 2.4 million clones, 93% of them appearing once. CDR1 MNHNS and CDR2 SASEGT come from the germline V gene. The CDR3 totals 14 residues. A note on this clone: Germline is not matched at one junction end, which may reflect a read error. The sample holds other DNA sequences that translate to the same CDR3.

The rearrangement joins TRBV6-1 to TRBJ2-5; 7 positions match TRBD1. The sequence came from a young man in good health. Some clones in this sample may be carry-over from other donors' samples. Sample: naive CD4+ T cells from PBMCs. Noted subset: CD45RA+ positively selected. The CDR3 loop is CASREDRAGETQYF. For the CDR3, the DNA is TGTGCCAGCAGAGAAGACAGGGCAGGGGAGACCCAGTACTTC.